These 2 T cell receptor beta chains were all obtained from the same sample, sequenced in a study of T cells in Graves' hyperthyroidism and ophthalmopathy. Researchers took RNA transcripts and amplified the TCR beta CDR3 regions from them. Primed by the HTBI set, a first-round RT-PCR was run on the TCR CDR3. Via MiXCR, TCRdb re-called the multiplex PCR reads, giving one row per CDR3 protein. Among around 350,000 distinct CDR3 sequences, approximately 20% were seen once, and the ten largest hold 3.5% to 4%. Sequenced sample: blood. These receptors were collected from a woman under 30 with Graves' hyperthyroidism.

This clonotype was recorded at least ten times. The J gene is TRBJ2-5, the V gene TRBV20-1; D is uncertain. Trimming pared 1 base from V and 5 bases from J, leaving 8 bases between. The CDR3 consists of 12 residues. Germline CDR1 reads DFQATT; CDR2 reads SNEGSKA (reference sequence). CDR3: CSARAVAETQYF. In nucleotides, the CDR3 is TGCAGTGCTAGAGCGGTGGCGGAGACCCAGTACTTC.

The CDR3 is CASSLETGNTEAFF. The CDR3 region has the DNA TGCGCCAGCAGCTTGGAGACGGGGAACACTGAAGCTTTCTTT. The chain carries TRBV5-1 and TRBJ1-1; no clear D. The V end lost 0 bases, the J end lost 1 base, and 7 bases lay between the germline ends. The germline V gene has CDR1 SGHRS and CDR2 YFSETQ. The CDR3 contains 14 residues.